Listed below are T cell receptor beta chains from one sample, sequenced in a study of human T cells and chemical hapten exposure. TCRdb independently ran MiXCR on the RACE reads; one entry per CDR3 protein. Of about 300,000 distinct CDR3 sequences listed, about 5.4% are singletons. This sample comprised whole blood, obtained in connection with sensitization to the hapten diphenylcyclopropenone (DPC). The receptors were sampled from a woman aged 18 to 35 with alopecia areata. Some clones in this sample may be carry-over from other donors' samples. Both conserved end residues are part of each CDR3. Fields, in order: clone size, V gene, D gene, J gene, CDR3 length, CDR3 protein, CDR3 DNA. A D gene is named only where the DNA matches it firmly. Clone size, where shown, is once, few, many, or a class for clones that have expanded.

NA	TRBV15	TRBD1	TRBJ2-3	15	CATSRRGTASDTQYF	TGTGCCACCAGCAGACGAGGGACAGCTTCAGATACGCAGTATTTT
many	TRBV7-9	NA	TRBJ2-1	13	CASSFPGHNEQFF	TGTGCCAGCAGCTTTCCAGGCCACAATGAGCAGTTCTTC
NA	TRBV9	NA	TRBJ1-1	16	CASSVVQGWRGTEAFF	TGTGCCAGCAGCGTAGTGCAGGGGTGGAGAGGCACTGAAGCTTTCTTT
many	TRBV9	TRBD1	TRBJ1-4	15	CASSEQGYVGEKLFF	TGTGCCAGCAGCGAACAGGGGTACGTGGGAGAAAAACTGTTTTTT
NA	TRBV29-1	NA	TRBJ2-3	13	CSVEERAGNTQYF	TGCAGCGTTGAAGAAAGGGCCGGTAATACGCAGTATTTT
many	TRBV25-1	TRBD1	TRBJ1-5	15	CASSESHRGGQPQHF	TGTGCCAGCAGTGAATCCCACAGGGGTGGGCAGCCCCAGCATTTT
few	TRBV27	NA	TRBJ2-5	13	CASSPSPLRTQYF	TGTGCCAGCAGTCCTTCCCCCCTACGTACCCAGTACTTC
many	TRBV20-1	NA	TRBJ1-1	14	CSAKDSRGDTEAFF	TGCAGTGCAAAGGACAGTCGGGGGGACACTGAAGCTTTCTTT
few	TRBV6-2/TRBV6-3	NA	TRBJ1-6	14	CASARTSYNSPLHF	TGTGCCAGCGCACGGACCTCATATAATTCACCCCTCCACTTT
NA	TRBV10-3	TRBD1	TRBJ1-2	12	CAITGTGDGYTF	TGTGCCATCACTGGGACAGGGGACGGCTACACCTTC
NA	TRBV12-3/TRBV12-4	NA	TRBJ1-1	12	CASSLIPSEAFF	TGTGCCAGCAGTCTAATCCCCAGTGAAGCTTTCTTT
few	TRBV7-9	NA	TRBJ1-1	13	CASREEVDTEAFF	TGTGCCAGCAGGGAGGAAGTCGACACTGAAGCTTTCTTT
NA	TRBV20-1	NA	TRBJ1-1	13	CSAYSVLNTEAFF	TGCAGCGCGTATAGTGTATTGAACACTGAAGCTTTCTTT
many	TRBV29-1	NA	TRBJ1-3	15	CSVANYRSSGNTIYF	TGCAGCGTTGCCAACTACAGGTCCTCTGGAAACACCATATATTTT
many	TRBV27	NA	TRBJ1-5	16	CASSLGWDLGNQPQHF	TGTGCCAGCAGTTTAGGTTGGGACTTGGGCAATCAGCCCCAGCATTTT
medium-sized	TRBV4-2	TRBD1	TRBJ1-6	15	CASSYPGQANSPLHF	TGTGCCAGCAGCTACCCTGGACAGGCCAATTCACCCCTCCACTTT
NA	TRBV19	TRBD1	TRBJ2-5	14	CASQEPTGGETQYF	TGTGCCAGTCAGGAACCGACAGGGGGAGAGACCCAGTACTTC
many	TRBV20-1	NA	TRBJ1-4	12	CSARGGSEKLFF	TGCAGTGCTAGGGGGGGCTCGGAAAAACTGTTTTTT
many	TRBV25-1	NA	TRBJ2-5	14	CASSEGTKKETQYF	TGTGCCAGCAGTGAAGGGACCAAAAAAGAGACCCAGTACTTC
many	TRBV29-1	TRBD1	TRBJ2-7	11	CSFRDSYEQYF	TGCAGCTTCCGGGACAGCTACGAGCAGTACTTC
many	TRBV12-3/TRBV12-4	NA	TRBJ1-1	14	CASSLGGRDTEAFF	TGTGCCAGCAGTTTGGGGGGACGTGACACTGAAGCTTTCTTT
many	TRBV6-2/TRBV6-3	TRBD2	TRBJ2-3	15	CASRRLAGGRDTQYF	TGTGCCAGCAGAAGACTAGCGGGGGGCCGGGATACGCAGTATTTT